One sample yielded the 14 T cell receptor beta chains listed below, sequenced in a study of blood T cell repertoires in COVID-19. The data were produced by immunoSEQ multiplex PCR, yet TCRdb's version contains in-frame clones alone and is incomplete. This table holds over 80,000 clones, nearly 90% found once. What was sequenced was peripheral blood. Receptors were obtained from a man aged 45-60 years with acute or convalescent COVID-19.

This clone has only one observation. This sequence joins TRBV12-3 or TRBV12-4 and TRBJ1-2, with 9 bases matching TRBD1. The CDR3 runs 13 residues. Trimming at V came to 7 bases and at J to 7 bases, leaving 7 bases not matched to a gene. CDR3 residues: CASTPRQGGGYTF. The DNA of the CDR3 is TGTGCCAGCACCCCCAGACAGGGGGGTGGCTACACCTTC.

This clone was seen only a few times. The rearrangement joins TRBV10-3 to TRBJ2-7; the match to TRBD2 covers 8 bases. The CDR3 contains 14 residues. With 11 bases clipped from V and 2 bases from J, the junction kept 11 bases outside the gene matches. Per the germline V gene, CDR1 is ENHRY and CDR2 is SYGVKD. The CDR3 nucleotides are TGTGCCGCCGCCCTTGAGCGGGGGCCCTACGAGCAGTACTTC. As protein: CAAALERGPYEQYF.

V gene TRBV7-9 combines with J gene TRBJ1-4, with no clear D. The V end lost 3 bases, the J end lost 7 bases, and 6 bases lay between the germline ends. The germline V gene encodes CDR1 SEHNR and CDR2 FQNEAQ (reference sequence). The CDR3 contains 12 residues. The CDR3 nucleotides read TGTGCCAGCAGCTTGGGAGGTGAAAAACTGTTTTTT. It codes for CASSLGGEKLFF.

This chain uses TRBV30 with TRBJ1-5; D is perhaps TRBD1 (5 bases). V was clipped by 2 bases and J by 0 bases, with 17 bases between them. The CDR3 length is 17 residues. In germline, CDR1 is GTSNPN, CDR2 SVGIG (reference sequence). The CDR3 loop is CAWSPGTPGVSNQPQHF. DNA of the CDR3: TGTGCCTGGAGTCCCGGGACTCCTGGTGTTAGCAATCAGCCCCAGCATTTT.

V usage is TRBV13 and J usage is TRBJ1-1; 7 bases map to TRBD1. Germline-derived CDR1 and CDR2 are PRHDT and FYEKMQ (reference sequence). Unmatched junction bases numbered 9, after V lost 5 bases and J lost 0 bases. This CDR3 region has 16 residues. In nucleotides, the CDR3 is TGTGCCAGCAGCACTGGACAGGACTTTATGAACACTGAAGCTTTCTTT. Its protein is CASSTGQDFMNTEAFF.

CDR3 sequence (DNA): TGCGCCAGCAGCGTCTACCAGGGTTTCAATTCACCCCTCCACTTT. It translates to CASSVYQGFNSPLHF. The V call is TRBV5-1, the J call TRBJ1-6; D possibly corresponds to TRBD1 (5 bases). Germline V lookup: CDR1 SGHRS, CDR2 YFSETQ. V was pared by 4 bases and J by 7 bases, with 15 bases between. CDR3 length: 15 amino acids.

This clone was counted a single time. The CDR3, as DNA: TGTGCCAGTATGGGACAGGGGTATCAGCCCCAGCATTTT. Translation gives CASMGQGYQPQHF. This chain links TRBV19 with TRBJ1-5; 10 bases map to TRBD1. The germline V gene encodes CDR1 LNHDA and CDR2 SQIVND (reference sequence). CDR3 size: 13 residues. Germline trimming cut 7 bases from V and 5 bases from J; bases unmatched to any gene: 2.

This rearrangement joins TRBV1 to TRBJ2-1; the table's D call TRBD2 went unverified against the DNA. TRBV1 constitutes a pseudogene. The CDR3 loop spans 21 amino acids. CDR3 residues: CTSSRNTTSGDVPTLYNEQFF. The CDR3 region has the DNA TGCACCAGCAGCCGCAACACGACTAGCGGGGACGTACCAACCCTCTACAATGAGCAGTTCTTC.

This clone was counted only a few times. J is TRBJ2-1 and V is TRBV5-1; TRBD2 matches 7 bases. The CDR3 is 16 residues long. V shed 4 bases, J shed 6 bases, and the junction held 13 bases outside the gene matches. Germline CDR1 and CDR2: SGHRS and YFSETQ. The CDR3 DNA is TGCGCCAGCAGCATCACCGGGACTATGAGGGTCAATGAGCAGTTCTTC. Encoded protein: CASSITGTMRVNEQFF.

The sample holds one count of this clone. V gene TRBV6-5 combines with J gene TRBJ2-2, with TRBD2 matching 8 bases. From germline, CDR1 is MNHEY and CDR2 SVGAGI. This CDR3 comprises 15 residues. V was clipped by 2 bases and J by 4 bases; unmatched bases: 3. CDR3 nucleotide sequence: TGTGCCAGCAGTTACGCGGGGGGTGGCACCGGGGAGCTGTTTTTT. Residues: CASSYAGGGTGELFF.

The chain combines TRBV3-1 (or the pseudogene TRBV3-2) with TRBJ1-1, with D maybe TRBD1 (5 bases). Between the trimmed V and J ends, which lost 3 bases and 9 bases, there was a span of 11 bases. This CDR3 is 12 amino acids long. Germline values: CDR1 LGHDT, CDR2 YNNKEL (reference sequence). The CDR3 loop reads CASSQEHRKAFF. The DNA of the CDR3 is TGTGCCAGCAGCCAGGAGCACAGGAAAGCTTTCTTT.

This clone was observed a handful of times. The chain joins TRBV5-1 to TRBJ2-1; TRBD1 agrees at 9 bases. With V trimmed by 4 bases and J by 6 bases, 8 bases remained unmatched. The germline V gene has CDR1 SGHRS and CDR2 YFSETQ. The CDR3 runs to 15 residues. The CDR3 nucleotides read TGCGCCAGCAGCGCATTACCGGGACAGGGCAATGAGCAGTTCTTC. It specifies CASSALPGQGNEQFF.

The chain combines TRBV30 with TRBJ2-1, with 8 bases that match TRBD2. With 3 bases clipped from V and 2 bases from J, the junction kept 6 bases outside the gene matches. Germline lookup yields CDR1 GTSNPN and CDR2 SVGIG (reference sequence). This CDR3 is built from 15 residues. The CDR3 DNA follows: TGTGCCTGGAGCACTCGGGGGGGCCCCTACAATGAGCAGTTCTTC. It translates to CAWSTRGGPYNEQFF.

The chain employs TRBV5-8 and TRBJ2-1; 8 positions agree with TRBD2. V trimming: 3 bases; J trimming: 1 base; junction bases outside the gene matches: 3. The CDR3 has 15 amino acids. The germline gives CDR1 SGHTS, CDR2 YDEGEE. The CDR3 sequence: CASSSTSVSYNEQFF. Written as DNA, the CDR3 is TGTGCCAGCAGCTCGACTAGCGTTTCCTACAATGAGCAGTTCTTC.